This T cell receptor beta chain was obtained from a study of Ad26.COV2.S vaccination and SARS-CoV-2 variants. Data came from immunoSEQ multiplex PCR; TCRdb stores just in-frame clones and leaves some out. The repertoire holds approximately 480,000 clones, with around 85% as singletons. Described treatment: around 19 received Ad26.COV2.S at low or high dose, single or two shots; about 5 received placebo; per-sample allocation not given. On day 63 after the first injection, vaccine and placebo recipients gave samples. The sequence derives from a person aged 18 to 59 who received the Ad26.COV2.S COVID-19 vaccine or a placebo. The sequencing here drew on peripheral blood, taken in a trial of Ad26.COV2.S vaccine versus placebo.

In DNA form, the CDR3 reads TGTGCCAGCAGCCCTCGGAGGGGTGGATCACCCCTCCACTTT. Protein: CASSPRRGGSPLHF. The gene calls are TRBV7-2 and TRBJ1-6; maybe TRBD1 (5 bases). V lost 5 bases to trimming and J lost 10 bases, with 15 bases between them. The germline V gene encodes CDR1 SGHTA and CDR2 FQGNSA. This CDR3 region has 14 residues.